This TCR beta chain was retrieved from a study of cytomegalovirus exposure and HLA in healthy donors. PCR primers comprised 60 Vbeta and 13 Jbeta primers. The method was immunoSEQ multiplex PCR; TCRdb's version includes in-frame clones alone and lacks a portion of them. The sample has approximately 200,000 clones; just under 75% are singletons. Whole-study results and caveats: A reported reduction in N-insertions relative to the 666-donor mean was seen in an Asian-associated ancestry cluster in a later analysis. Accurate HLA-A and HLA-B prediction from TCR beta sequences was reported for most subjects. V- and J-gene trimming of TCR beta was linked (in a later analysis) to a missense DCLRE1C variant. TCR beta V segments were, for the most part, productive about 87% or about 30% of the time in an earlier analysis.

V shed 4 bases and J shed 2 bases, with 15 bases lying between them. Germline CDR1 and CDR2: SGHTA and FQGNSA. There are 15 residues in the CDR3. The table lists this clone with a count of one. The antigen is undetermined. The sequencing sample was made of PBMCs. The receptor was derived from a man in his thirties or forties in good health and CMV-seropositive. This chain joins TRBV7-2 and TRBJ2-7, with D perhaps matching TRBD2 (7 bases). CDR3 bases: TGTGCCAGCAGCTCTTACCGGGGGGCGGCCTACGAGCAGTACTTC. Translating it yields CASSSYRGAAYEQYF.